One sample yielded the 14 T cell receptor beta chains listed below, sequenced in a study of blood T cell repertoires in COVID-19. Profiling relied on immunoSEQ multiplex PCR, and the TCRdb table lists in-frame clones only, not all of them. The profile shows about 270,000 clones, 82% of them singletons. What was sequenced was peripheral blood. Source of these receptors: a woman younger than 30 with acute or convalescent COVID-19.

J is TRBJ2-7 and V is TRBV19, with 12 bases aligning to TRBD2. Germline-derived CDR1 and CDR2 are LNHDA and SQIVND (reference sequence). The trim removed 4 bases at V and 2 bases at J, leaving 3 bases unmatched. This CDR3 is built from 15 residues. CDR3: CASSTGLAGPYEQYF. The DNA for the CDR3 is TGTGCCAGTAGTACCGGACTAGCGGGACCCTACGAGCAGTACTTC.

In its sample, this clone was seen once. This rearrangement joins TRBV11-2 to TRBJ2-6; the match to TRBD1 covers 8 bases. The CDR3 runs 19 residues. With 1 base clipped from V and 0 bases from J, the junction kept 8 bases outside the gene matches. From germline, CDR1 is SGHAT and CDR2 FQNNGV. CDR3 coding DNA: TGTGCCAGCAGCTTAGGGCTGGCAGGGGGCCTCTCTGGGGCCAACGTCCTGACTTTC. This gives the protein CASSLGLAGGLSGANVLTF.

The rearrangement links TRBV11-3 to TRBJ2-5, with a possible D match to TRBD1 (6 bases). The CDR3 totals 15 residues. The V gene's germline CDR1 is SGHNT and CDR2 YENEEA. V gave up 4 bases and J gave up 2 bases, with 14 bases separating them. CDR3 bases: TGTGCCAGCAGCTCCTCTAGGGGGACGCAAGAGACCCAGTACTTC. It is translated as CASSSSRGTQETQYF.

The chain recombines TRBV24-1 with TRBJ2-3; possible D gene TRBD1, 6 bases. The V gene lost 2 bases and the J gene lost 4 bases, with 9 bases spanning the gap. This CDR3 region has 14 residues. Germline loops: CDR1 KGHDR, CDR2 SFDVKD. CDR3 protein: CATSDYYRADTQYF. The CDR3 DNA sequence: TGTGCCACCAGTGATTACTACAGGGCAGATACGCAGTATTTT.

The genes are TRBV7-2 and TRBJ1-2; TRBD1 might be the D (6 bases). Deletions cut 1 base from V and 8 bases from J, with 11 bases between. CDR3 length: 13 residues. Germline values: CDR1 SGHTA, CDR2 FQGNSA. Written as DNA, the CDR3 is TGTGCCAGCAGCTTAGACAGGGCACGAGGCTACACCTTC. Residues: CASSLDRARGYTF.

CDR3 nucleotide sequence: TGTGCCAGCAGCTTGCAGGGTTGGTACGAGCAGTACTTC. Translating gives CASSLQGWYEQYF. The rearrangement uses TRBV7-9 and TRBJ2-7, with D maybe TRBD1 (5 bases). The CDR3 is 13 residues long. Per germline, CDR1 SEHNR and CDR2 FQNEAQ (reference sequence). The V gene lost 3 bases and the J gene lost 4 bases, with 10 bases spanning the gap.

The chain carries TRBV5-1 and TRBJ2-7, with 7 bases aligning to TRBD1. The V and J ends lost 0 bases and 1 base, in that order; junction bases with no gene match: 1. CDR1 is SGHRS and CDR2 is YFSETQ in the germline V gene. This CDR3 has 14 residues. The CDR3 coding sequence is TGCGCCAGCAGCTTGGAGGGACAGTCCTACGAGCAGTACTTC. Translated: CASSLEGQSYEQYF.

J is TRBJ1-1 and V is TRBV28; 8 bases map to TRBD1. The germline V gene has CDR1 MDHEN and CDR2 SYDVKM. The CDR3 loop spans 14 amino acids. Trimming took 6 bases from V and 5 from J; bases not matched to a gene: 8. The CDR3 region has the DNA TGTGCCAGCAGCCGAATACAGGGGGGGACTGAAGCTTTCTTT. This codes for CASSRIQGGTEAFF. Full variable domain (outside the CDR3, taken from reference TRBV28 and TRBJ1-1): DVKVTQSSRYLVKRTGEKVFLECVQDMDHENMFWYRQDPGLGLRLIYFSYDVKMKEKGDIPEGYSVSREKKERFSLILESASTNQTSMYLCASSRIQGGTEAFFGQGTRLTVV.

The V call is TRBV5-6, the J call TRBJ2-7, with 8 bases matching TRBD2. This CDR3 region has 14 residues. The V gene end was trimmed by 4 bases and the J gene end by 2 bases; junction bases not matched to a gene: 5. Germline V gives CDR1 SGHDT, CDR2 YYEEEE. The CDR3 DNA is TGTGCCAGCAGCGCCCCGGGACTAGCCTACGAGCAGTACTTC. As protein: CASSAPGLAYEQYF.

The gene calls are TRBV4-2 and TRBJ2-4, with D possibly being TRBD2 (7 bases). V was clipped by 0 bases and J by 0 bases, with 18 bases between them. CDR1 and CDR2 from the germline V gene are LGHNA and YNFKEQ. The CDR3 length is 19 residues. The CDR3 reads CASSQEGMGRGLAKNIQYF. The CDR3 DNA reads TGTGCCAGCAGCCAAGAGGGTATGGGGCGGGGGCTAGCCAAAAACATTCAGTACTTC.

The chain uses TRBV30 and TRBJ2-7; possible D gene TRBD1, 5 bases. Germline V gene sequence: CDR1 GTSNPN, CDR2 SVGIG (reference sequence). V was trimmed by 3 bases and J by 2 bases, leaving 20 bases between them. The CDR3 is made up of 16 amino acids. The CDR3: CAWSPARTRTTYEQYF. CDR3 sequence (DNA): TGTGCCTGGAGCCCAGCACGGACGCGGACAACCTACGAGCAGTACTTC.

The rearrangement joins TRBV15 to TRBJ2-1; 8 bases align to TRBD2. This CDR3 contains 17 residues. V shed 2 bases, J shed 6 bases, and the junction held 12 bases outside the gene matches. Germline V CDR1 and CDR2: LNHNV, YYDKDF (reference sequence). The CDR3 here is CATSRLSGTQVPNEQFF. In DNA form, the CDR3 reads TGTGCCACCAGCAGACTTAGCGGGACCCAAGTTCCCAATGAGCAGTTCTTC.

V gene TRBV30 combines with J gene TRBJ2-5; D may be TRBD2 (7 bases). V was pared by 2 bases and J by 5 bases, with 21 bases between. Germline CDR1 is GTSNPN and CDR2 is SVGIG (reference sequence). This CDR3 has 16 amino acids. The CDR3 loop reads CAWSPTGRGRRETQYF. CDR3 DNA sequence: TGTGCCTGGAGTCCGACGGGGCGGGGGCGTCGGGAGACCCAGTACTTC. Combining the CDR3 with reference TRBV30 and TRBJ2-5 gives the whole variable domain SQTIHQWPATLVQPVGSPLSLECTVEGTSNPNLYWYRQAAGRGLQLLFYSVGIGQISSEVPQNLSASRPQDRQFILSSKKLLLSDSGFYLCAWSPTGRGRRETQYFGPGTRLLVL.

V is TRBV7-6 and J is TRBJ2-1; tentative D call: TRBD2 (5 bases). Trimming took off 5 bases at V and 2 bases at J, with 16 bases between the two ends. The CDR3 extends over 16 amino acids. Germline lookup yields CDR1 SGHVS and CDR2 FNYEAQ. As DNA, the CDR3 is TGTGCCAGCAGCACCTTAGGGCGAGGGACCTACAATGAGCAGTTCTTC. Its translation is CASSTLGRGTYNEQFF.